The clone carrying this TCR beta chain was recorded at least ten times. This record comes from a study of metastatic and nonmetastatic thyroid tumors. Study at large: Repertoire data that came from the blood and tumor or nodule tissue of malignant and benign thyroid patients were compared.

Patients underwent thyroid surgery, and none had received any treatment before it. How the authors handled the data: The study built a papillary thyroid cancer distant-metastasis classifier from CDR3 differences across clinicopathological groups. MiXCR was used by TCRdb to re-call the PCR reads. TCRdb's processing, not the authors', yielded these V and J calls. This repertoire shows roughly 59,000 clones, under 20% found once; its top ten account for roughly a tenth. The TCR comes from a male donor with papillary thyroid cancer or a benign thyroid nodule (not recorded which). Some clones in this sample may be carry-over from other donors' samples. Sequenced material: blood.

This CDR3 is CASSFHPQGYGYTF. The DNA for the CDR3 is TGTGCCAGCAGTTTCCACCCACAGGGCTATGGCTACACCTTC. The chain combines TRBV28 with TRBJ1-2; D is possibly TRBD1 (6 bases). Germline V gives CDR1 MDHEN, CDR2 SYDVKM. Between the trimmed V and J ends, which lost 3 bases and 4 bases, there was a span of 12 bases. The CDR3 has 14 amino acids.